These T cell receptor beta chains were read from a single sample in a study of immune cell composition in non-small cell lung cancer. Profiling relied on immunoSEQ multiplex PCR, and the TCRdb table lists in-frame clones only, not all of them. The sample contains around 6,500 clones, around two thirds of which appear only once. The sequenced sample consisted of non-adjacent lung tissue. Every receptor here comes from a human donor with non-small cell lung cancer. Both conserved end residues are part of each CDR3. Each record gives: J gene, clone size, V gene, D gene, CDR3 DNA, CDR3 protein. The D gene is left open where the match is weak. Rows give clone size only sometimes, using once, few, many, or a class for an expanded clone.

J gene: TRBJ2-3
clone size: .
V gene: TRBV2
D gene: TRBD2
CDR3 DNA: TGTGCCAGCAGTAGGCTAGCGGCAACAGATACGCAGTATTTT
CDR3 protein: CASSRLAATDTQYF

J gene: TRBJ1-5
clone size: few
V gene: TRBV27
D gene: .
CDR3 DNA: TGTGCCAGCAGGACAGAAGTCAATCAGCCCCAGCATTTT
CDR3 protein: CASRTEVNQPQHF

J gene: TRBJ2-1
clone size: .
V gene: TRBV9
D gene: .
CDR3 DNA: TGTGCCAGCAGCGTAGGAAACATCCGGGGCAATGAGCAGTTCTTC
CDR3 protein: CASSVGNIRGNEQFF

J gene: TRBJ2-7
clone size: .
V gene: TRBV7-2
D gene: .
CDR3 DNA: TGTGCCAGCAGCTTAGGAGGGCCCTACGAGCAGTACTTC
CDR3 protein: CASSLGGPYEQYF

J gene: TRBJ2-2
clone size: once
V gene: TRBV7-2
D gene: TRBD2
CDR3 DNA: TGTGCCAGCAGCTCGACTAGCGGGATAACGAACACCGGGGAGCTGTTTTTT
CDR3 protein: CASSSTSGITNTGELFF

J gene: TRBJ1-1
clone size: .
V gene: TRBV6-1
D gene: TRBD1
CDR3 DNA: TGTGCCAGCAGTTCGGACAGGGGGCGAAGGACTGAAGCTTTCTTT
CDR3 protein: CASSSDRGRRTEAFF

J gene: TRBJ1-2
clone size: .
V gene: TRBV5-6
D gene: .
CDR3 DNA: TGTGCCAGCAGCTTGCTACTGTTATTGACAGCAGATCGGTGGGGCTACACCTTC
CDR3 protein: CASSLLLLLTADRWGYTF

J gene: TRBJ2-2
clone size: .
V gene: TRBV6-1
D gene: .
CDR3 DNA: TGTGCCAGCAGTGAATTAGCCGGGGAGCTGTTTTTT
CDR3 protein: CASSELAGELFF

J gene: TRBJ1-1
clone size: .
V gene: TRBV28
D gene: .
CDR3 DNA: TGTGCCAGCAGACTCAACACTGAAGCTTTCTTT
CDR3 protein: CASRLNTEAFF

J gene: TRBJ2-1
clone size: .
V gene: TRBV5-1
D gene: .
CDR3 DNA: TGCGCCGGGGGGGCACGCCCCGGCAATGAGCAGTTCTTC
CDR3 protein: CAGGARPGNEQFF

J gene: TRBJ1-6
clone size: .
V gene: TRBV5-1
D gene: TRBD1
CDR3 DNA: TGCGCCAGCAGCCTTTCAGGGGGCGATAATTCACCCCTCCACTTT
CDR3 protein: CASSLSGGDNSPLHF

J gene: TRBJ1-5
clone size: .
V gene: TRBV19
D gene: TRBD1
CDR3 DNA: TGTGCCAGTATCTCCGCCGGGACAGATAATCAGCCCCAGCATTTT
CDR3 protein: CASISAGTDNQPQHF

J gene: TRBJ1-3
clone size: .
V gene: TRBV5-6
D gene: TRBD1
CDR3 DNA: TGTGCCAGCACGAGGATTACAGGGGGCTCTGGAAACACCATATATTTT
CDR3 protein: CASTRITGGSGNTIYF

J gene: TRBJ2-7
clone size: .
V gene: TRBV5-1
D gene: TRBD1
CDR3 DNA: TGCGCCAGCAGCGTAGCCCAGGGGGCGTACGAGCAGTACTTC
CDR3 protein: CASSVAQGAYEQYF

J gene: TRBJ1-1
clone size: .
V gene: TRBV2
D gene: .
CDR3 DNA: TGTGCCAGCAGAGTTCGGACAGAGTTCACTGAAGCTTTCTTT
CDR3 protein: CASRVRTEFTEAFF

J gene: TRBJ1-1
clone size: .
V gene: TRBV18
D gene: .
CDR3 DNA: TGTGCCAGCTCACCAGAGACAGTGAACACTGAAGCTTTCTTT
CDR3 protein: CASSPETVNTEAFF

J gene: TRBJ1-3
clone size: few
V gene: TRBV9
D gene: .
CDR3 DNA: TGTGCCAGCAGCGCCTCCGACAGTTCGTGGAACACCATATATTTT
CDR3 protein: CASSASDSSWNTIYF

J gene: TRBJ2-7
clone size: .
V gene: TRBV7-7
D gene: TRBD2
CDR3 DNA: TGTGCTAGCAGCTTAGTTGGGGGGCTAGCGGGAGGCGAGCAGTACTTC
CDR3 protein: CASSLVGGLAGGEQYF

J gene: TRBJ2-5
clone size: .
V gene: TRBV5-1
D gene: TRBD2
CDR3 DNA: TGCGCCAGCAGCCCACCCACTAGCGGCCAAGAGACCCAGTACTTC
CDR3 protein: CASSPPTSGQETQYF

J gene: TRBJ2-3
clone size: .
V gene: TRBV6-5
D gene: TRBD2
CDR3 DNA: TGTGCCAGCATCCGCGGGACTACCAGCACAGATACGCAGTATTTT
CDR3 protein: CASIRGTTSTDTQYF

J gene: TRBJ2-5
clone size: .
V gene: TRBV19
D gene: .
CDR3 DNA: TGTGCCAGTAGTATCTCGTCCAGTGTGGTCGAGACCCAGTACTTC
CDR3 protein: CASSISSSVVETQYF

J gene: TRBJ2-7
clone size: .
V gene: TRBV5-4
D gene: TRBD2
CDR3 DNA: TGTGCCAGCAGCCTATCGGCGGGAGGGCGCGAGCAGTACTTC
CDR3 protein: CASSLSAGGREQYF

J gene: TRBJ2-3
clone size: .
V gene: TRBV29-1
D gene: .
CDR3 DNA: TGCAGCGTGGTTGAGATGAATACGCAGTATTTT
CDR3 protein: CSVVEMNTQYF

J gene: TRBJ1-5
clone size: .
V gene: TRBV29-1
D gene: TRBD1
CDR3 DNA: TGCAGCGCCGGGACAGCTAATCAGCCCCAGCATTTT
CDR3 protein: CSAGTANQPQHF

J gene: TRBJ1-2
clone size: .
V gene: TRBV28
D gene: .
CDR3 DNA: TGTGCCAGCAGAGACTCTCGGGGGTCTAATTATGGCTACACCTTC
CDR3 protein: CASRDSRGSNYGYTF

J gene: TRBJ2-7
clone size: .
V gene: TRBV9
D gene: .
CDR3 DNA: TGTGCCAGCAGCGTAGGTACAGTCTCCTACGAGCAGTACTTC
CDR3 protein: CASSVGTVSYEQYF

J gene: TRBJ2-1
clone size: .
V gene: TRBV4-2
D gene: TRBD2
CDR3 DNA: TGTGCCAGCAGCCAAGCTGGGACTAGCGGGAGCGGTGAGCAGTTCTTC
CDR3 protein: CASSQAGTSGSGEQFF

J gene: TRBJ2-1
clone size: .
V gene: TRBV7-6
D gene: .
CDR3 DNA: TGTGCCAGCAGCTTAGGCGGGATTGGGGAGCAGTTCTTC
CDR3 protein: CASSLGGIGEQFF

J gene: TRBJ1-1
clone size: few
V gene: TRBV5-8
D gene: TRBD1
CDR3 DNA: TGTGCCAGCAGCTTGGGGGGACAGGGAACCACTGAAGCTTTCTTT
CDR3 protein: CASSLGGQGTTEAFF

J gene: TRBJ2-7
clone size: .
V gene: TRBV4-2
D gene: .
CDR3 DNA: TGTGCCAGCAGCCAAGGTAGACCAACTAGCCTGGGTGGCTACGAGCAGTACTTC
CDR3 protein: CASSQGRPTSLGGYEQYF

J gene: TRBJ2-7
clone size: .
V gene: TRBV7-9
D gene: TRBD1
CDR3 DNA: TGTGCCAGCAGCGGGGACAGGGGAATCTCCTACGAGCAGTACTTC
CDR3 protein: CASSGDRGISYEQYF

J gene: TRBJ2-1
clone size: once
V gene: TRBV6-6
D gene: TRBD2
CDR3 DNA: TGTGCCAGCAGAGTTAGCGGGGGGGCCCAAATGTATGAGCAGTTCTTC
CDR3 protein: CASRVSGGAQMYEQFF

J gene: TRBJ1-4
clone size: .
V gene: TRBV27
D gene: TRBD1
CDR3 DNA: TGTGCCAGCAGCCACCTCACAGGGGGCACAATAGCTAATGAAAAACTGTTTTTT
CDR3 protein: CASSHLTGGTIANEKLFF

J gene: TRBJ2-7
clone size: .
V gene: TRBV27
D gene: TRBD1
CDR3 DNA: TGTGCCAGCTCAACCCCCTCCGGGACAGGGGGCTCCGAGCAGTACTTC
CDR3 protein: CASSTPSGTGGSEQYF

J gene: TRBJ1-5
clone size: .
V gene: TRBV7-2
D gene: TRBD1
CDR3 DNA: TGTGCCGCAGGGGGACTCGGCAATCAGCCCCAGCATTTT
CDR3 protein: CAAGGLGNQPQHF

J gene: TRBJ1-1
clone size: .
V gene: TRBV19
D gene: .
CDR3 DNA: TGTGCCAGTAGTCAGGTTCGAAACACTGAAGCTTTCTTT
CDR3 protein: CASSQVRNTEAFF

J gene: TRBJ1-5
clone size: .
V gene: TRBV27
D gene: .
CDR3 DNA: TGTGCCAGCAGGCCCACTGAGAGAAATCAGCCCCAGCATTTT
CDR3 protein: CASRPTERNQPQHF

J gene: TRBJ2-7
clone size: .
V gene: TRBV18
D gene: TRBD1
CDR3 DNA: TGTGCCAGCTCACAAGACAGGGGTGGGTCCTACGAGCAGTACTTC
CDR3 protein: CASSQDRGGSYEQYF

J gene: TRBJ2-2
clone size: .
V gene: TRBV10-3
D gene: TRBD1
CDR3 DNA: TGTGCCATCAGTGAGACAGGGGGAGGCACCGGGGAGCTGTTTTTT
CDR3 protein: CAISETGGGTGELFF